These T cell receptor beta chains were read from a single sample in a study of regulatory T cells in long-lasting Graves disease. TCRdb fed the multiplex PCR reads into MiXCR, producing one record per CDR3 protein. In the table there are roughly 380,000 distinct CDR3 sequences, 16% of which are singletons. This sample was also put to use in a study of T cells in Graves' hyperthyroidism and ophthalmopathy.

Sequenced material: peripheral blood mononuclear cells (PBMCs), taken at new diagnosis, from a patient treated with antithyroid drugs. Receptor source: a man aged 40-49 years with Graves disease. CDR3s include the opening cysteine and the closing phenylalanine or tryptophan. Fields, in order: J gene, D gene, V gene, clone size, CDR3 DNA, CDR3 protein. D genes are given only for firm matches. Where a row states a size, it is once, few, many or the class of an expanded clone; other rows omit it.

J gene: TRBJ1-2
D gene: .
V gene: TRBV12-3/TRBV12-4
clone size: .
CDR3 DNA: TGTGCCAGCAGTTTTGGCGAGAGGGGCTATGGCTACACCTTC
CDR3 protein: CASSFGERGYGYTF

J gene: TRBJ2-7
D gene: .
V gene: TRBV6-1
clone size: many
CDR3 DNA: TGTGCCAGCTTTGGGCGGAGGGGCCACGAGCAGTACTTC
CDR3 protein: CASFGRRGHEQYF

J gene: TRBJ2-3
D gene: TRBD1
V gene: TRBV18
clone size: .
CDR3 DNA: TGTGCCAGCTCTCCGGGACAGGGCTCAGATACGCAGTATTTT
CDR3 protein: CASSPGQGSDTQYF

J gene: TRBJ2-1
D gene: TRBD2
V gene: TRBV20-1
clone size: many
CDR3 DNA: TGCAGTGCTAGTCGTGCGGGGACTATCGGCTCCTACAATGAGCAGTTCTTC
CDR3 protein: CSASRAGTIGSYNEQFF

J gene: TRBJ2-5
D gene: TRBD2
V gene: TRBV12-3/TRBV12-4
clone size: many
CDR3 DNA: TGTGCCAGCAGATCTGGGCGGACTAGCGGGAGACTGTACCAAGAGACCCAGTACTTC
CDR3 protein: CASRSGRTSGRLYQETQYF

J gene: TRBJ2-1
D gene: .
V gene: TRBV2
clone size: many
CDR3 DNA: TGTGCCAGTTCTCCTCAGCAGTTCTTC
CDR3 protein: CASSPQQFF

J gene: TRBJ1-1
D gene: .
V gene: TRBV30
clone size: many
CDR3 DNA: TGTGCCTGGAGTTTTCAGCAGAACACTGAAGCTTTCTTT
CDR3 protein: CAWSFQQNTEAFF

J gene: TRBJ2-7
D gene: .
V gene: TRBV18
clone size: .
CDR3 DNA: TGTGCCAGCTCACTAATCCTTACCGCCGACTACGAGCAGTACTTC
CDR3 protein: CASSLILTADYEQYF

J gene: TRBJ1-1
D gene: .
V gene: TRBV9
clone size: .
CDR3 DNA: TGTGCCAGTAGTATAGGAGGGGCGAACACTGAAGCTTTCTTT
CDR3 protein: CASSIGGANTEAFF

J gene: TRBJ2-5
D gene: TRBD1
V gene: TRBV11-2
clone size: many
CDR3 DNA: TGTGCCAGCAGCCAAGGACAGGAAGAGACCCAGTACTTC
CDR3 protein: CASSQGQEETQYF

J gene: TRBJ2-1
D gene: TRBD2
V gene: TRBV29-1
clone size: .
CDR3 DNA: TGCAGCGTCAGGACTAGCACGAGCTCCTACAATGAGCAGTTCTTC
CDR3 protein: CSVRTSTSSYNEQFF

J gene: TRBJ2-3
D gene: .
V gene: TRBV11-1
clone size: .
CDR3 DNA: TGTGCCAGCAGCTTCGTATGGGCCCTTAGCACAGATACGCAGTATTTT
CDR3 protein: CASSFVWALSTDTQYF

J gene: TRBJ2-1
D gene: .
V gene: TRBV29-1
clone size: few
CDR3 DNA: TGCAGCGTCGGCAGGGACGGATTACTTAACAATGAGCAGTTCTTC
CDR3 protein: CSVGRDGLLNNEQFF

J gene: TRBJ2-5
D gene: .
V gene: TRBV28
clone size: many
CDR3 DNA: TGTGCCAGCAGCACCTCCCCGGCCCGGGAGACCCAGTACTTC
CDR3 protein: CASSTSPARETQYF

J gene: TRBJ1-5
D gene: TRBD1
V gene: TRBV9
clone size: many
CDR3 DNA: TGTGCCAGCAGCGCGTCGGGGACAGGACAGCCCCAGCATTTT
CDR3 protein: CASSASGTGQPQHF

J gene: TRBJ2-7
D gene: TRBD2
V gene: TRBV20-1
clone size: .
CDR3 DNA: TGCAGTGCTCACCTAGCGGGGCTCCTTTACGAGCAGTACTTC
CDR3 protein: CSAHLAGLLYEQYF

J gene: TRBJ2-1
D gene: .
V gene: TRBV5-1
clone size: few
CDR3 DNA: TGCGCCACCCGGGGTAGCGGTCCCCACAATGAGCAGTTCTTC
CDR3 protein: CATRGSGPHNEQFF

J gene: TRBJ2-5
D gene: TRBD2
V gene: TRBV5-1
clone size: many
CDR3 DNA: TGCGCCAGCAGCTTGGCCGATTTTACTAGCGGGGGGGAAGAGACCCAGTACTTC
CDR3 protein: CASSLADFTSGGEETQYF

J gene: TRBJ1-5
D gene: .
V gene: TRBV28
clone size: many
CDR3 DNA: TGTGCCAGCACTCCCGGCAGGGCTCAGCCCCAGCATTTT
CDR3 protein: CASTPGRAQPQHF

J gene: TRBJ1-5
D gene: .
V gene: TRBV24-1
clone size: .
CDR3 DNA: TGTGCCACCAGTGAACCAGGGGTCAATCAGCCCCAGCATTTT
CDR3 protein: CATSEPGVNQPQHF

J gene: TRBJ1-1
D gene: .
V gene: TRBV9
clone size: many
CDR3 DNA: TGTGCCAGCAGCGTAGGAACGAACACTGAAGCTTTCTTT
CDR3 protein: CASSVGTNTEAFF

J gene: TRBJ2-3
D gene: TRBD2
V gene: TRBV7-2
clone size: few
CDR3 DNA: TGTGCCAGCAGCTTGTGGGGTAGCGGGGGGTTTAGCACAGATACGCAGTATTTT
CDR3 protein: CASSLWGSGGFSTDTQYF

J gene: TRBJ2-2
D gene: .
V gene: TRBV7-6
clone size: many
CDR3 DNA: TGTGCCAGCAGCTTAAGGGTTCTAGCCCTGAGCGGGGAGCTGTTTTTT
CDR3 protein: CASSLRVLALSGELFF

J gene: TRBJ2-6
D gene: .
V gene: TRBV9
clone size: .
CDR3 DNA: TGTGCCAGCAGCCCAGAGGGAACTGGGGCCAACGTCCTGACTTTC
CDR3 protein: CASSPEGTGANVLTF

J gene: TRBJ1-1
D gene: .
V gene: TRBV2
clone size: many
CDR3 DNA: TGTGCCAGCCAAGCCTTGGCATCAATGAACACTGAAGCTTTCTTT
CDR3 protein: CASQALASMNTEAFF

J gene: TRBJ2-3
D gene: .
V gene: TRBV15
clone size: .
CDR3 DNA: TGTGCCACCATGAGGCGCACAGATACGCAGTATTTT
CDR3 protein: CATMRRTDTQYF

J gene: TRBJ1-1
D gene: .
V gene: TRBV20-1
clone size: many
CDR3 DNA: TGCAGTGCCCCGGATAACCTAGAAGCTTTCTTT
CDR3 protein: CSAPDNLEAFF

J gene: TRBJ2-1
D gene: .
V gene: TRBV4-2
clone size: many
CDR3 DNA: TGTGCCAGCAGCCAAGTCTCAGGACTACGCAATGAGCAGTTCTTC
CDR3 protein: CASSQVSGLRNEQFF

J gene: TRBJ1-1
D gene: .
V gene: TRBV30
clone size: .
CDR3 DNA: TGTGCCTGGAGTCCCGGGGGGGACACTGAAGCTTTCTTT
CDR3 protein: CAWSPGGDTEAFF

J gene: TRBJ2-1
D gene: .
V gene: TRBV6-5
clone size: many
CDR3 DNA: TGTGCCAGCAGTTACGGCTCCACAGGCGATGAGCAGTTCTTC
CDR3 protein: CASSYGSTGDEQFF

J gene: TRBJ1-2
D gene: TRBD1
V gene: TRBV12-3/TRBV12-4
clone size: .
CDR3 DNA: TGTGCCAGCAGTCGGACAGGACTGCCCTATGGCTACACCTTC
CDR3 protein: CASSRTGLPYGYTF

J gene: TRBJ1-1
D gene: .
V gene: TRBV7-9
clone size: .
CDR3 DNA: TGTGCCAGCAGCTTAAGCACAGGGCTTGAAGCTTTCTTT
CDR3 protein: CASSLSTGLEAFF

J gene: TRBJ1-1
D gene: .
V gene: TRBV11-2
clone size: many
CDR3 DNA: TGTGCCAGCAGCTTGAAGTCTGAAGCTTTCTTT
CDR3 protein: CASSLKSEAFF

J gene: TRBJ2-3
D gene: TRBD2
V gene: TRBV18
clone size: many
CDR3 DNA: TGTGCCAGCTCACCCGGACTAGCGGGGATGGTGGGCACAGATACGCAGTATTTT
CDR3 protein: CASSPGLAGMVGTDTQYF

J gene: TRBJ2-7
D gene: TRBD2
V gene: TRBV5-1
clone size: few
CDR3 DNA: TGCGCCAGCAGGGACCGTTCGGGAGGCGAGCAGTACTTC
CDR3 protein: CASRDRSGGEQYF

J gene: TRBJ2-7
D gene: .
V gene: TRBV2
clone size: .
CDR3 DNA: TGTGCCAGCAGTGTCGAGCCGGGGGTTGCCTACGAGCAGTACTTC
CDR3 protein: CASSVEPGVAYEQYF

J gene: TRBJ2-1
D gene: .
V gene: TRBV5-1
clone size: .
CDR3 DNA: TGCGCCAGCAGCCACCAGGCAGGTAGCTCCTACAATGAGCAGTTCTTC
CDR3 protein: CASSHQAGSSYNEQFF

J gene: TRBJ1-1
D gene: .
V gene: TRBV7-3
clone size: many
CDR3 DNA: TGTGCCAGCAGCTTGAGGGGCCGACGGGACACTGAAGCTTTCTTT
CDR3 protein: CASSLRGRRDTEAFF

J gene: TRBJ2-5
D gene: .
V gene: TRBV2
clone size: .
CDR3 DNA: TGTGCCAGCATGCAGGGGTCAGAGACCCAGTACTTC
CDR3 protein: CASMQGSETQYF

J gene: TRBJ2-2
D gene: TRBD1
V gene: TRBV7-2
clone size: many
CDR3 DNA: TGTGCCAGCAGCCTTAGACAGGGGTTTATCGGGGAGCTGTTTTTT
CDR3 protein: CASSLRQGFIGELFF

J gene: TRBJ1-5
D gene: .
V gene: TRBV12-3/TRBV12-4
clone size: few
CDR3 DNA: TGTGCCAGCAGTTTTGGGATTTTTAATCAGCCCCAGCATTTT
CDR3 protein: CASSFGIFNQPQHF

J gene: TRBJ1-4
D gene: .
V gene: TRBV12-3/TRBV12-4
clone size: once
CDR3 DNA: TGTGCCAGCAGCCAAGGCCTGGGCCCCTACTTAGAGAATGAAAAACTGTTTTTT
CDR3 protein: CASSQGLGPYLENEKLFF

J gene: TRBJ2-5
D gene: TRBD2
V gene: TRBV30
clone size: many
CDR3 DNA: TGTGCCTGGAGTGTACTGGGGGGGAGCCCCAGCGACTTC
CDR3 protein: CAWSVLGGSPSDF

J gene: TRBJ2-3
D gene: TRBD2
V gene: TRBV7-2
clone size: .
CDR3 DNA: TGTGCCAGCAGTTACAGCGGGAGCGCAGATACGCAGTATTTT
CDR3 protein: CASSYSGSADTQYF

J gene: TRBJ1-1
D gene: .
V gene: TRBV2
clone size: many
CDR3 DNA: TGTGCCAGCAGTGAACAGGGGCCAAGGAACACTGAAGCTTTCTTT
CDR3 protein: CASSEQGPRNTEAFF

J gene: TRBJ1-5
D gene: TRBD1
V gene: TRBV5-5
clone size: .
CDR3 DNA: TGTGCCAGCAGCTACCGACAGGGCTTGCAGCCCCAGCATTTT
CDR3 protein: CASSYRQGLQPQHF

J gene: TRBJ1-6
D gene: .
V gene: TRBV4-2
clone size: many
CDR3 DNA: TGTGCCAGCAGCCAAGGGGGAGGCCAAAGGATTTCACCCCTCCACTTT
CDR3 protein: CASSQGGGQRISPLHF

J gene: TRBJ1-5
D gene: TRBD1
V gene: TRBV5-1
clone size: many
CDR3 DNA: TGTGCCAGCAGCCCCGGGACAGTAAATCAGCCCCAGCATTTT
CDR3 protein: CASSPGTVNQPQHF

J gene: TRBJ2-1
D gene: .
V gene: TRBV3-1
clone size: .
CDR3 DNA: TGTGCCAGCAGCAAGTCGGACAGCTACAATGAGCAGTTCTTC
CDR3 protein: CASSKSDSYNEQFF

J gene: TRBJ2-5
D gene: .
V gene: TRBV6-1
clone size: many
CDR3 DNA: TGTGCCAGCAGTGAAGCGATATCCAGGGCGGAGACCCAGTACTTC
CDR3 protein: CASSEAISRAETQYF

J gene: TRBJ2-5
D gene: .
V gene: TRBV24-1
clone size: many
CDR3 DNA: TGTGCCACCAGTGATTGGACCTGGGAGACCCAGTACTTC
CDR3 protein: CATSDWTWETQYF